The T cell receptor beta chain described here comes from a study of blood T cell repertoires in COVID-19. Study-wide context: COVID-19 samples from acute and convalescent phases originated in the United States, Italy and Spain.

Original methodology: How many nucleated cells were present was estimated from reference gene primer amplification. Only in-frame clones appear in the TCRdb table, and some are missing; sequencing was by immunoSEQ multiplex PCR. V and J calls and clone size are copied from that table; D and trimming were computed from the DNA. The table shows 170,000 or so clones, with 85% to 95% occurring only once. The CDR3 is 15 residues long. Deletions cut 7 bases from V and 2 bases from J, with 15 bases between. CDR1 SGHTA and CDR2 FQGTGA come from the germline V gene. This chain joins TRBV7-3 and TRBJ2-1, with D tentatively TRBD2 (5 bases). This clonotype was obtained from a man between 45 and 60 years old with acute or convalescent COVID-19. Material for sequencing was peripheral blood. The CDR3 region has the DNA TGTGCCAGCACCCCATCGCCCGGGGCCTACAATGAGCAGTTCTTC. Its translation: CASTPSPGAYNEQFF.